These 28 T cell receptor beta chains were all obtained from the same sample, sequenced in a study of spatial heterogeneity in lung cancer. Indicated time point: sample taken at primary tumor resection. Researchers sequenced whole RNA taken from tumor, nontumor lung or frozen PBMC without sorting. Using its own MiXCR run on the 5' RACE reads, TCRdb lists one record per CDR3 protein. The sample contains around 45,000 distinct CDR3 sequences, approximately 12% of which appear only once. The starting material was PBMCs, obtained at surgery. The source of these receptors is a female donor with early-stage non-small cell lung cancer.

The rearrangement links TRBV28 to TRBJ1-2, with TRBD1 identical over 8 bases. The germline gives CDR1 MDHEN, CDR2 SYDVKM. J was trimmed by 5 bases and V by 5 bases; bases with no gene match: 13. This CDR3 is built from 16 residues. The CDR3: CASSTPGQARLYGYTF. CDR3 coding DNA: TGTGCCAGCAGTACTCCGGGACAGGCACGACTGTATGGCTACACCTTC.

The rearrangement uses TRBV5-6 and TRBJ2-5, with D possibly matching TRBD2 (5 bases). CDR1 SGHDT and CDR2 YYEEEE come from the germline V gene. The V gene lost 2 bases and the J gene lost 4 bases, with 12 bases spanning the gap. The CDR3 covers 14 residues. The CDR3 region is CASSLSGFSETQYF. CDR3 in DNA: TGTGCCAGCAGCTTAAGCGGTTTCTCAGAGACCCAGTACTTC.

This clonotype was counted a few times. The V and J genes are TRBV28 and TRBJ1-3, with TRBD1 identical over 8 bases. There are 16 residues in the CDR3. Looked up from germline, CDR1 is MDHEN and CDR2 is SYDVKM. V lost 2 bases, J lost 0 bases, and 3 bases stayed unmatched. The CDR3 coding sequence is TGTGCCAGCAGTTTAGCGACAGGGGCCTCTGGAAACACCATATATTTT. Translating it yields CASSLATGASGNTIYF.

The chain employs TRBV20-1 and TRBJ1-6; no reliable D call. CDR1 is DFQATT, CDR2 SNEGSKA, per germline (reference sequence). Trimming stripped 1 base from V and 7 bases from J, with 11 bases between. This CDR3 is 14 amino acids long. CDR3 sequence: CSARVVAVNSPLHF. Written as DNA, the CDR3 is TGCAGTGCTAGAGTTGTGGCAGTAAATTCACCCCTCCACTTT.

The chain employs TRBV27 and TRBJ1-1; weak D call: TRBD1 (5 bases). Germline CDR1 is MNHEY and CDR2 is SMNVEV (reference sequence). The CDR3 has 17 residues. Trimming took 3 bases from V and 4 from J, leaving 21 bases between them. The CDR3 DNA reads as TGTGCCAGCAGTTTCAGATCAGGGTGGGGTTTAGGCACTGAAGCTTTCTTT. The encoded protein is CASSFRSGWGLGTEAFF.

This clonotype was observed a handful of times. This chain links TRBV5-1 with TRBJ2-7, with D maybe TRBD2 (5 bases). V lost 0 bases and J lost 5, with 12 bases in between. The CDR3 runs to 14 residues. The germline V gene has CDR1 SGHRS and CDR2 YFSETQ. The CDR3 DNA reads TGCGCCAGCAGCTTGGCCCCAACTAGGGACGAGCAGTACTTC. This encodes CASSLAPTRDEQYF.

This clonotype was counted ten times or more. This chain links TRBV4-3 with TRBJ2-1, with unresolved D. The CDR3 has 15 amino acids. Germline lookup yields CDR1 LGHNA and CDR2 YSLEER. The germline V and J ends were trimmed by 0 bases and 3 bases, with 9 bases remaining between them. The CDR3 DNA follows: TGCGCCAGCAGCCAAGATCGGGCAGGCTACAATGAGCAGTTCTTC. Its protein product is CASSQDRAGYNEQFF.

V and J are TRBV20-1 and TRBJ2-3; 8 bases fit TRBD2. This CDR3 comprises 17 residues. CDR1 is DFQATT and CDR2 is SNEGSKA in the germline V gene (reference sequence). The junction had 10 bases not matched to a gene; V was cut back by 0 bases and J by 2 bases. Here the CDR3 reads CSARDAAGGLSTDTQYF. Here the CDR3 DNA reads TGCAGTGCTAGAGATGCGGCGGGGGGCCTTTCCACAGATACGCAGTATTTT.

The table lists this clonotype with many counts. The J gene is TRBJ2-5, the V gene TRBV4-3, with 8 bases that match TRBD1. The germline CDR1 and CDR2 sequences are LGHNA and YSLEER. The CDR3 loop spans 13 amino acids. V lost 1 base, J lost 6 bases, and 1 base stayed unmatched. CDR3 amino acids: CASSQVRGQTQYF. CDR3 sequence (DNA): TGCGCCAGCAGCCAAGTCAGGGGGCAGACCCAGTACTTC.

This clonotype was detected a few times. The V gene is TRBV10-2, the J gene TRBJ2-7; D unresolved. The CDR3 has 15 amino acids. V was cut by 7 bases and J by 0 bases, with 16 bases left in between. CDR1 and CDR2 from the germline V gene are WSHSY and SAAADI. The CDR3 protein is CASTGYASSSYEQYF. In DNA, the CDR3 is TGCGCCAGCACCGGTTATGCCTCCAGCTCCTACGAGCAGTACTTC.

The chain employs TRBV21-1 and TRBJ2-5; whether TRBD2, the table's D call, matches the DNA was not checked. TRBV21-1 is tagged as a pseudogene. This CDR3 region has 15 residues. CDR3 bases: TGTGCCAGCAGCAACCTCCCCAGGGAACAAGAGACCCAGTACTTC. It is translated as CASSNLPREQETQYF.

The chain carries TRBV7-9 and TRBJ2-7; D might be TRBD1 or TRBD2, each matching 5 bases. The length of the CDR3 is 17 residues. Germline CDR1 and CDR2: SEHNR and FQNEAQ (reference sequence). The germline V and J ends were trimmed by 0 bases and 1 base, with 16 bases remaining between them. Here the CDR3 DNA reads TGTGCCAGCAGCTTAGCTCCTATCGGGGCTCCGTCCTACGAGCAGTACTTC. This codes for CASSLAPIGAPSYEQYF.

This clonotype was detected only a few times. The rearrangement joins TRBV25-1 to TRBJ1-1, with 8 bases lining up with TRBD1. Losses at the gene ends were 5 bases for V and 5 bases for J; bases not matched to a gene: 4. CDR3 length equals 13 residues. The germline CDR1 and CDR2 sequences are MGHDK and SYGVNS. The DNA of the CDR3 is TGTGCCAGCAGTACCACAGGGGGGACTGAAGCTTTCTTT. Its translation: CASSTTGGTEAFF.

The rearrangement links TRBV12-3 or TRBV12-4 to TRBJ1-5, with D uncertain. This CDR3 is built from 13 residues. Trimming stripped 2 bases from V and 5 bases from J, with 7 bases between. The CDR3 DNA sequence: TGTGCCAGCAGTTTACGGGGTGATCAGCCCCAGCATTTT. Amino acids: CASSLRGDQPQHF.

This rearrangement joins TRBV3-1 to TRBJ2-2, with D uncertain. Germline CDR1 LGHDT, CDR2 YNNKEL (reference sequence). V was clipped by 3 bases and J by 2 bases, with 10 bases between them. The CDR3 runs 15 residues. The CDR3 sequence is CASSQGSKNTGELFF. The DNA for the CDR3 is TGTGCCAGCAGCCAGGGCAGTAAAAACACCGGGGAGCTGTTTTTT.

This clonotype was found a few times. V gene TRBV7-2 combines with J gene TRBJ2-1, with D perhaps matching TRBD1 (5 bases). The germline CDR1 and CDR2 sequences are SGHTA and FQGNSA. The CDR3 runs 13 residues. V lost 2 bases to trimming and J lost 9 bases, with 11 bases between them. In DNA, the CDR3 is TGTGCCAGCAGCTTATCTCAGGGTACTGAGCAGTTCTTC. Translated, it gives CASSLSQGTEQFF.

This clonotype was found many times. V is TRBV12-3 or TRBV12-4 and J is TRBJ1-3, with D perhaps TRBD1 (5 bases). This CDR3 spans 15 amino acids. Trimming took off 5 bases at V and 4 bases at J, with 15 bases between the two ends. CDR3 coding DNA: TGTGCCAGCAGTAACGCGCAGGGCGGCGGAAACACCATATATTTT. Protein product: CASSNAQGGGNTIYF.

The sample holds many counts of this clonotype. The chain links TRBV7-2 to TRBJ2-1; 11 positions agree with TRBD2. CDR3 length: 17 amino acids. CDR1 and CDR2 (germline): SGHTA, FQGNSA. J lost 3 bases, V lost 4 bases, and 8 bases had no gene match. The chain's CDR3 is CASSSTLAGGRYNEQFF. The CDR3 nucleotides read TGTGCCAGCAGCTCCACTCTAGCGGGGGGCCGCTACAATGAGCAGTTCTTC.

The sample holds a few counts of this clonotype. The chain employs TRBV7-2 and TRBJ2-1; 10 positions match TRBD2. Trimming took 5 bases from V and 3 from J; bases not matched to a gene: 4. CDR3 size: 15 residues. Germline assignment: CDR1 SGHTA and CDR2 FQGNSA. The CDR3 protein is CASSPRLAGYNEQFF. Here the CDR3 DNA reads TGTGCCAGCAGCCCTCGACTAGCGGGCTACAATGAGCAGTTCTTC.

The chain employs TRBV30 and TRBJ2-1; D uncertain. The CDR3 sequence is 14 residues long. In germline, CDR1 is GTSNPN, CDR2 SVGIG (reference sequence). V was shortened by 0 bases and J by 5 bases, with 11 bases between the two germline ends. CDR3 protein: CAWSVLGHHNEQFF. In DNA form, the CDR3 reads TGTGCCTGGAGTGTACTCGGCCACCACAATGAGCAGTTCTTC. Full variable domain (remainder filled in from reference TRBV30 and TRBJ2-1): SQTIHQWPATLVQPVGSPLSLECTVEGTSNPNLYWYRQAAGRGLQLLFYSVGIGQISSEVPQNLSASRPQDRQFILSSKKLLLSDSGFYLCAWSVLGHHNEQFFGPGTRLTVL.

By share of the sample, this clonotype is medium-sized. This chain joins TRBV29-1 and TRBJ1-1; D possibly corresponds to TRBD1 (5 bases). V was cut by 5 bases and J by 0 bases, with 10 bases left in between. CDR3 length equals 13 residues. The germline V gene encodes CDR1 SQVTM and CDR2 ANQGSEA. The CDR3 loop is CSVRTNLNTEAFF. CDR3 nucleotide sequence: TGCAGCGTTCGGACAAACTTGAACACTGAAGCTTTCTTT.

Many counts were recorded for this clonotype. The chain combines TRBV12-3 or TRBV12-4 with TRBJ2-5, with TRBD2 as a possible D gene (6 bases). The CDR3 extends over 14 amino acids. The germline V and J ends were trimmed by 3 bases and 4 bases, with 12 bases remaining between them. The CDR3 DNA reads as TGTGCCAGCAGTTTTCTGGGGGAGGCAGAGACCCAGTACTTC. Protein: CASSFLGEAETQYF.

This clonotype was seen a handful of times. This chain links TRBV30 with TRBJ1-2, with D possibly being TRBD1 (6 bases). This CDR3 contains 12 residues. Germline V gene data show CDR1 as GTSNPN and CDR2 as SVGIG (reference sequence). V dropped 4 bases and J dropped 7 bases, with 13 bases sitting between them. The CDR3 DNA reads as TGTGCCTGGATTAGGGGGGCCCTTGGCTACACCTTC. Translated: CAWIRGALGYTF.

This clonotype appeared a few times. This chain links TRBV28 with TRBJ1-2; tentative D call: TRBD1 (5 bases). Trimming removed 5 bases from V and 8 bases from J, with 15 bases in between. Per germline, CDR1 MDHEN and CDR2 SYDVKM. CDR3 length: 13 amino acids. The DNA of the CDR3 is TGTGCCAGCAGTCTTACGACAGTAGCCGGCTACACCTTC. It specifies CASSLTTVAGYTF.

In this sample, this clonotype turned up a few times. V usage is TRBV12-3 or TRBV12-4 and J usage is TRBJ1-4; TRBD1 aligns across 7 bases. This CDR3 comprises 14 residues. J gave up 8 bases and V 6 bases, and 9 bases lay outside the gene matches. CDR3 bases: TGTGCCAGCAGCTGGGCAGGGGGATACGAAAAACTGTTTTTT. This gives the protein CASSWAGGYEKLFF.

This chain joins TRBV19 and TRBJ2-1; 9 nucleotides match TRBD1. V shed 3 bases and J 6 bases; nucleotides not matched to a gene: 9. From germline, CDR1 is LNHDA and CDR2 SQIVND (reference sequence). This CDR3 spans 16 amino acids. This chain's CDR3 is CASSMRGQGIVNEQFF. The CDR3 region has the DNA TGTGCCAGTAGTATGAGGGGACAGGGTATCGTCAATGAGCAGTTCTTC.

This clonotype was picked up many times. The chain links TRBV6-5 to TRBJ2-7, with 9 bases aligning to TRBD1. From germline, CDR1 is MNHEY and CDR2 SVGAGI. The CDR3 covers 14 residues. V was pared by 5 bases and J by 4 bases, with 6 bases of the junction left unmatched. CDR3 loop: CASSADRGGYEQYF. The CDR3 nucleotides read TGTGCCAGCAGTGCCGACAGGGGGGGGTACGAGCAGTACTTC.

This clonotype was recorded at least ten times. J is TRBJ1-4 and V is TRBV29-1, with 7 bases identical to TRBD1. The V and J ends lost 6 bases and 2 bases, in that order; junction bases with no gene match: 9. There are 15 residues in the CDR3. From germline, CDR1 is SQVTM and CDR2 ANQGSEA. CDR3 residues: CSVRRRGNTNEKLFF. The CDR3 bases are TGCAGCGTACGGCGCAGGGGGAATACTAATGAAAAACTGTTTTTT.